Each of the 24 T cell receptor beta chains below was sequenced from the same sample in a study of blood T cell repertoires in COVID-19. Clones were sequenced by immunoSEQ multiplex PCR, and TCRdb holds only the in-frame ones, with some missing. The profile covers under 250,000 clones, with approximately 82% appearing a single time and roughly 3.4% taken by the ten largest. Material for sequencing was peripheral blood. All receptors come from a young woman with acute or convalescent COVID-19.

The gene calls are TRBV10-3 and TRBJ2-7; 9 bases map to TRBD2. CDR1 is ENHRY, CDR2 SYGVKD, per germline. V lost 1 base, J lost 2 bases, and 3 bases stayed unmatched. This CDR3 is built from 15 residues. The CDR3: CAISELTSGPYEQYF. The CDR3 DNA reads as TGTGCCATCAGTGAGTTAACTAGCGGGCCCTACGAGCAGTACTTC.

The chain combines TRBV18 with TRBJ2-1; perhaps TRBD2 as D (6 bases). The ends were cut back, 2 bases at V and 6 bases at J, with 14 bases in the middle. Germline values: CDR1 KGHSH, CDR2 LQKENI. This CDR3 is built from 15 residues. The DNA of the CDR3 is TGTGCCAGCTCACCAGAGGGACTCGGGGGCAATGAGCAGTTCTTC. The encoded protein is CASSPEGLGGNEQFF.

J is TRBJ1-1 and V is TRBV19, with 8 nucleotides matching TRBD1. CDR1 is LNHDA and CDR2 is SQIVND in the germline V gene (reference sequence). The V segment lost 9 bases and the J segment 0 bases; nucleotides outside the gene matches: 15. The CDR3 loop spans 17 amino acids. CDR3 amino acids: CARGYKSGGRVNTEAFF. The CDR3 nucleotides are TGTGCCAGGGGATACAAGTCAGGGGGCAGGGTGAACACTGAAGCTTTCTTT.

The genes are TRBV12-3 or TRBV12-4 and TRBJ2-3; D is unclear. This CDR3 region has 12 residues. With 3 bases removed from V and 5 bases from J, the gap between germline ends came to 6 bases. CDR3 residues: CASSLVRDTQYF. CDR3 bases: TGTGCCAGCAGTTTGGTGCGAGATACGCAGTATTTT.

The DNA for the CDR3 is TGTGCCAGCAGCGACCCGGGACAGGGATTGGCCCCCAGGAATGAGCAGTTCTTC. Translated, it gives CASSDPGQGLAPRNEQFF. The chain combines TRBV7-8 with TRBJ2-1; 9 bases align to TRBD1. After removal of 5 bases from V and 7 bases from J, the junction contained 18 bases not matched to a gene. The CDR3 sequence is 18 residues long. From germline, CDR1 is SGHVS and CDR2 FQNEAQ.

The chain couples TRBV7-9 to TRBJ1-6; D not resolved. This CDR3 has 14 residues. Trimming took 6 bases from V and 2 from J, leaving 8 bases between them. Germline V gene lookup returns CDR1 SEHNR and CDR2 FQNEAQ (reference sequence). The CDR3 DNA reads as TGTGCCAGCAGTCAAGAGACCTATAATTCACCCCTCCACTTT. This sequence encodes CASSQETYNSPLHF. The full variable domain, with the rest looked up from reference TRBV7-9 and TRBJ1-6, is DTGVSQNPRHKITKRGQNVTFRCDPISEHNRLYWYRQTLGQGPEFLTYFQNEAQLEKSRLLSDRFSAERPKGSFSTLEIQRTEQGDSAMYLCASSQETYNSPLHFGNGTRLTVT.

The chain employs TRBV19 and TRBJ2-7; maybe TRBD2 (5 bases). The germline V and J ends were trimmed by 1 base and 2 bases, with 12 bases remaining between them. CDR1 and CDR2 from the germline V gene are LNHDA and SQIVND (reference sequence). The CDR3 loop spans 15 amino acids. The CDR3 DNA reads TGTGCCAGTAGTATAGCGAGGACTTCCGCCTACGAGCAGTACTTC. The encoded protein is CASSIARTSAYEQYF.

This chain uses TRBV25-1 with TRBJ2-5, with TRBD2 matching 7 bases. Germline V gene data show CDR1 as MGHDK and CDR2 as SYGVNS. Germline trimming cut 3 bases from V and 5 bases from J; bases unmatched to any gene: 12. This CDR3 has 16 amino acids. Written as DNA, the CDR3 is TGTGCCAGCAGTGATAGGGGAGGGCCTAATAGGGAGACCCAGTACTTC. It is translated as CASSDRGGPNRETQYF. Together with reference TRBV25-1 and TRBJ2-5, the CDR3 gives the full variable domain: EADIYQTPRYLVIGTGKKITLECSQTMGHDKMYWYQQDPGMELHLIHYSYGVNSTEKGDLSSESTVSRIRTEHFPLTLESARPSHTSQYLCASSDRGGPNRETQYFGPGTRLLVL.

The chain is built from TRBV6-5 and TRBJ2-5; 7 bases map to TRBD2. CDR1 and CDR2 (germline): MNHEY, SVGAGI. The CDR3 runs 13 residues. Trimming at V came to 6 bases and at J to 5 bases, leaving 6 bases not matched to a gene. The DNA for the CDR3 is TGTGCCAGCAGCCGGACTAGTAGGGAGACCCAGTACTTC. This encodes CASSRTSRETQYF.

The rearrangement uses TRBV4-1 and TRBJ2-2; possibly TRBD2 for D (5 bases). Trimming removed 0 bases from V and 8 bases from J, with 13 bases in between. This CDR3 has 15 residues. Germline V gives CDR1 MGHRA, CDR2 YSYEKL. In nucleotides, the CDR3 is TGCGCCAGCAGCCAAGATTCGAGAGGGATGGGGGAGCTGTTTTTT. The encoded protein is CASSQDSRGMGELFF.

V and J are TRBV29-1 and TRBJ1-3; TRBD1 might be the D (6 bases). Trimming removed 5 bases from V and 2 bases from J, with 10 bases in between. This CDR3 contains 13 residues. Germline V gene lookup returns CDR1 SQVTM and CDR2 ANQGSEA. CDR3 residues: CSVRQGTGNTIYF. Written as DNA, the CDR3 is TGCAGCGTTCGTCAGGGGACTGGAAACACCATATATTTT. Full variable domain (rest looked up from reference TRBV29-1 and TRBJ1-3): SAVISQKPSRDICQRGTSLTIQCQVDSQVTMMFWYRQQPGQSLTLIATANQGSEATYESGFVIDKFPISRPNLTFSTLTVSNMSPEDSSIYLCSVRQGTGNTIYFGEGSWLTVV.

The V gene is TRBV28, the J gene TRBJ2-7; 7 positions agree with TRBD2. Trimming at V came to 8 bases and at J to 2 bases, leaving 12 bases not matched to a gene. The CDR3 length is 15 residues. Germline CDR1 reads MDHEN; CDR2 reads SYDVKM. CDR3 region: CASWVGEGLTYEQYF. CDR3 in DNA: TGTGCCAGCTGGGTCGGGGAGGGATTGACCTACGAGCAGTACTTC.

V gene TRBV28 combines with J gene TRBJ2-1, with a weak D call TRBD2 (6 bases). V lost 3 bases, J lost 3 bases, and 9 bases lay in between. The V gene's germline CDR1 is MDHEN and CDR2 SYDVKM. The CDR3 is 14 amino acids. The CDR3 is CASSFVGSYNEQFF. The CDR3 DNA follows: TGTGCCAGCAGTTTCGTCGGGAGCTACAATGAGCAGTTCTTC.

The gene calls are TRBV19 and TRBJ1-1, with TRBD1 matching over 11 bases. This CDR3 contains 12 residues. The germline V gene has CDR1 LNHDA and CDR2 SQIVND (reference sequence). V trimming: 6 bases; J trimming: 12 bases; junction bases outside the gene matches: 6. CDR3 bases: TGTGCCAGTAGCTGGGGGGACAGGGGGACTTTCTTT. It codes for CASSWGDRGTFF.

V usage is TRBV29-1 and J usage is TRBJ1-2, with a possible D match to TRBD1 (6 bases). The CDR3 contains 13 residues. V shed 2 bases and J shed 4 bases, with 11 bases lying between them. CDR1 is SQVTM and CDR2 is ANQGSEA in the germline V gene. CDR3 bases: TGCAGCGTTGAATTGGGGGCCCTCTATGGCTACACCTTC. This sequence encodes CSVELGALYGYTF.

The CDR3 region is CASKGRGYEQYF. CDR3 bases: TGTGCCAGTAAAGGCAGGGGCTACGAGCAGTACTTC. This chain joins TRBV19 and TRBJ2-7; D may be TRBD1 (6 bases). The CDR3 is made up of 12 amino acids. Germline loops: CDR1 LNHDA, CDR2 SQIVND (reference sequence). V lost 7 bases and J 3 bases, leaving 10 bases between the germline ends.

CDR3 bases: TGTGCCAGCAGCTTGGTTGCGGGCAGGAGCAATCAGCCCCAGCATTTT. This codes for CASSLVAGRSNQPQHF. V gene TRBV5-5 combines with J gene TRBJ1-5; D gene uncertain. The V gene lost 0 bases and the J gene lost 1 base, with 11 bases spanning the gap. There are 16 residues in the CDR3. CDR1 SGHKS and CDR2 YYEKEE come from the germline V gene (reference sequence).

V usage is TRBV19 and J usage is TRBJ2-7, with 9 bases fitting TRBD1. This CDR3 region has 14 residues. Germline-derived CDR1 and CDR2 are LNHDA and SQIVND (reference sequence). Unmatched junction bases numbered 13, after V lost 7 bases and J lost 9 bases. The CDR3 is CASTESGTGIGQYF. CDR3 nucleotide sequence: TGTGCCAGTACCGAAAGCGGGACAGGGATAGGGCAGTACTTC.

This CDR3 reads CASSATGGNTEAFF. The CDR3 DNA is TGTGCCAGCAGCGCGACAGGGGGCAACACTGAAGCTTTCTTT. This chain joins TRBV2 and TRBJ1-1; 10 bases line up with TRBD1. Germline V gives CDR1 SNHLY, CDR2 FYNNEI. V lost 6 bases, J lost 2 bases, and 3 bases stayed unmatched. CDR3 length: 14 amino acids.

This clone was recorded only once. The V gene is TRBV9, the J gene TRBJ1-2, with D perhaps TRBD1 (5 bases). V shed 3 bases and J shed 0 bases, with 6 bases lying between them. The CDR3 contains 13 residues. Per germline, CDR1 SGDLS and CDR2 YYNGEE. The CDR3 nucleotides read TGTGCCAGCAGCGGGGGCCCTAACTATGGCTACACCTTC. Translating it yields CASSGGPNYGYTF.

V usage is TRBV11-2 and J usage is TRBJ2-7, with 7 bases fitting TRBD1. Trimming removed 7 bases from V and 6 bases from J; junction bases left unmatched: 6. Germline assignment: CDR1 SGHAT and CDR2 FQNNGV. There are 12 residues in the CDR3. The CDR3 coding sequence is TGTGCCAGCACCAAAACAGGGGTCGAGCAGTACTTC. Residues: CASTKTGVEQYF.

The chain links TRBV18 to TRBJ2-6; D gene ambiguous. Per germline, CDR1 KGHSH and CDR2 LQKENI. V gave up 1 base and J gave up 0 bases, with 10 bases separating them. The CDR3 is made up of 17 amino acids. CDR3 protein: CASSPRTPSSGANVLTF. CDR3 in DNA: TGTGCCAGCTCACCACGTACACCAAGCTCTGGGGCCAACGTCCTGACTTTC.

The chain combines TRBV5-1 with TRBJ2-1; 11 nucleotides align to TRBD2. The CDR3 sequence is 15 residues long. The germline gives CDR1 SGHRS, CDR2 YFSETQ. V lost 4 bases to trimming and J lost 4 bases; unmatched junction nucleotides: 4. CDR3 protein: CASSPSSGGYNEQFF. The CDR3 DNA sequence: TGCGCCAGCAGCCCCTCTAGCGGGGGGTACAATGAGCAGTTCTTC.

The chain is built from TRBV7-6 and TRBJ2-5; perhaps TRBD2 as D (6 bases). The CDR3 totals 14 residues. The germline V and J ends were trimmed by 1 base and 5 bases, with 11 bases remaining between them. Looked up from germline, CDR1 is SGHVS and CDR2 is FNYEAQ. In nucleotides, the CDR3 is TGTGCCAGCAGCTTAGTGGGGGGTGACGAGACCCAGTACTTC. Protein product: CASSLVGGDETQYF.